The T cell receptor (beta chain) under discussion was sequenced for a study of CD8 T cells in ankylosing spondylitis. Molecular-barcoded quantitative 5'-RACE produced these TCR beta libraries. A single record per CDR3 protein comes from TCRdb applying MiXCR to the 5' RACE reads. The repertoire holds about 390,000 distinct CDR3 sequences, with around 22% as singletons. Overall study results and limits: Seemingly characteristic of ankylosing spondylitis blood was a TCR beta motif consisting of about 8 highly homologous variants. The authors found the disease-linked clones to be CD8+ and relatively rare in peripheral blood. Matched synovial fluid from ankylosing spondylitis patients was reported to be enriched for disease-linked clones. Past research had described some motif variants in reactive arthritis synovial fluid and blood.

Regarding this clonotype: Its antigen is unidentified.

Input material: blood, either unsorted or a sorted T cell fraction (not recorded which). The TCR was taken from a male donor with ankylosing spondylitis.

CDR3 DNA sequence: TGCAGTGCCGGGACGACCTACGAGCAGTACTTC. This encodes CSAGTTYEQYF. The genes are TRBV20-1 and TRBJ2-7; D possibly matches TRBD1 or TRBD2 (5 bases each). V lost 6 bases, J lost 2 bases, and 8 bases lay in between. Looked up from germline, CDR1 is DFQATT and CDR2 is SNEGSKA (reference sequence). The length of the CDR3 is 11 residues.